The following is a T cell receptor beta chain sequence with its context. The target antigen is unknown. The time point: week 5, during vaccination. Vaccination used 300 ug of mutant IDH1 20-mer peptide per dose, with topical imiquimod. The data stem from a study of a mutant IDH1 vaccine in newly diagnosed glioma. Study-wide background: Eight vaccinations were given in weeks 1, 3, 5, 7, 11, 15, 19 and 23. Earlier treatment was radiotherapy, temozolomide, or both, with most getting both.

General study results and limits: Across multiple MHC alleles, 93.3% of patients had vaccine-induced responses.

V lost 1 base and J 5 bases, leaving 14 bases between the germline ends. The CDR3 sequence is 15 residues long. Germline V gene data show CDR1 as SGHTA and CDR2 as FQGNSA. Using immunoSEQ multiplex PCR, the repertoire was profiled, and TCRdb retains in-frame clones only, with some absent. The sample has about 28,000 clones, approximately 88% seen once. The source is a man aged 18 to 35 with glioma. The starting material was PBMCs, obtained from a glioma patient whose treatment included an IDH1 peptide vaccine. The V and J genes are TRBV7-2 and TRBJ1-1; weak D call: TRBD1 (5 bases). As DNA, the CDR3 is TGTGCCAGCAGCTTAGTCGCAGGGTCCAGAACTGAAGCTTTCTTT. This encodes CASSLVAGSRTEAFF.